What follows is one TCR beta chain and its context. This specimen comes from a study of T cell changes during pregnancy in multiple sclerosis. Produced via immunoSEQ multiplex PCR; TCRdb's table is partial and in-frame only. This table has around 130,000 clones, roughly 96% appearing once. From germline, CDR1 is SGHTS and CDR2 YDEGEE. The CDR3 runs to 15 residues. V trimming: 7 bases; J trimming: 5 bases; junction bases outside the gene matches: 8. The sequence was obtained from a female donor with multiple sclerosis, enrolled in a pregnancy study. The sequenced sample was peripheral blood, obtained after pregnancy. The rearrangement links TRBV5-8 to TRBJ2-1, with 11 bases that match TRBD1. CDR3 sequence reads: CASRSRDRGNNEQFF. DNA for the CDR3: TGTGCCAGCCGTTCCCGGGACAGGGGGAACAATGAGCAGTTCTTC.